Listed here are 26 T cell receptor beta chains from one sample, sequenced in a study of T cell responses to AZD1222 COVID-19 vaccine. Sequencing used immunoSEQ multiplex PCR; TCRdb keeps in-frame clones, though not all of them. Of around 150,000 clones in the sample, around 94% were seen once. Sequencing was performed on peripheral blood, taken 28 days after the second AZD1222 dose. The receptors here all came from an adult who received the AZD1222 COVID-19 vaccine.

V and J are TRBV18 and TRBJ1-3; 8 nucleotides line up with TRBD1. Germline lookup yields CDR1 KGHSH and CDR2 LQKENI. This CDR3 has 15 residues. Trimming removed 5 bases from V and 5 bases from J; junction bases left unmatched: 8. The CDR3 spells CASSSLGQDRNTIYF. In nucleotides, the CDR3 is TGTGCCAGCTCAAGTCTGGGACAGGATCGAAACACCATATATTTT.

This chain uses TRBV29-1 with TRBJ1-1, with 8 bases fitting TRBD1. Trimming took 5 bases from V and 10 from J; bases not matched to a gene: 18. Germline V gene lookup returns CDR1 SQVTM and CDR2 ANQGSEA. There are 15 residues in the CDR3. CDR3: CSVLRGDRRFSGAFF. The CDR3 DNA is TGCAGCGTTTTGAGGGGGGACAGGCGGTTTTCGGGAGCTTTCTTT.

In DNA, the CDR3 is TGTGCCAGCAGCAAAGGCCCAGGATCGACGGGTTACTTC. This sequence encodes CASSKGPGSTGYF. The rearrangement links TRBV21-1 to TRBJ2-7. TRBV21-1 is labeled a pseudogene. This CDR3 has 13 amino acids.

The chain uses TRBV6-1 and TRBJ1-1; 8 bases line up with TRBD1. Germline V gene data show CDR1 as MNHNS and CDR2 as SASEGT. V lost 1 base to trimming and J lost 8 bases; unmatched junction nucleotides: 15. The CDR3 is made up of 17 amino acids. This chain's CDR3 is CASSEVVGQVHPGEAFF. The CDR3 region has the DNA TGTGCCAGCAGTGAAGTGGTGGGACAGGTGCACCCCGGGGAAGCTTTCTTT.

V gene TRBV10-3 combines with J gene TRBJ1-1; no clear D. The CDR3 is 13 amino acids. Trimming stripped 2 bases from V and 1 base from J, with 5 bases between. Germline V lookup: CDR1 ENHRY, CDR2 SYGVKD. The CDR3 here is CAISERQNTEAFF. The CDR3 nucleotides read TGTGCCATCAGTGAGAGGCAGAACACTGAAGCTTTCTTT.

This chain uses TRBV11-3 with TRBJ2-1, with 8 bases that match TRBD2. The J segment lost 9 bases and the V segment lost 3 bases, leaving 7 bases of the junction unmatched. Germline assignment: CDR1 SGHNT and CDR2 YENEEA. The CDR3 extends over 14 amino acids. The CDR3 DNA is TGTGCCAGCAGCTTGGCAGCGGGAGTGACTGAGCAGTTCTTC. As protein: CASSLAAGVTEQFF.

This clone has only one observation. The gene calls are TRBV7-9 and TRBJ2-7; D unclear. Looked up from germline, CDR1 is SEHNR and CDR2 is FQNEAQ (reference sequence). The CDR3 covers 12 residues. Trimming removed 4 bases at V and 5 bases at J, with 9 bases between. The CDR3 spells CASSSPRDEQYF. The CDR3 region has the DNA TGTGCCAGCAGCTCCCCTCGGGACGAGCAGTACTTC. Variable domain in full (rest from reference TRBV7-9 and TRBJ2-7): DTGVSQNPRHKITKRGQNVTFRCDPISEHNRLYWYRQTLGQGPEFLTYFQNEAQLEKSRLLSDRFSAERPKGSFSTLEIQRTEQGDSAMYLCASSSPRDEQYFGPGTRLTVT.

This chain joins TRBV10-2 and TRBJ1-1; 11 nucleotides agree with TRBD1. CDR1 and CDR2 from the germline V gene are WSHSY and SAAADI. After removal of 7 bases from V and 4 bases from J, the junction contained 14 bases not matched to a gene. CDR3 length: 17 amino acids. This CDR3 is CASTRTGGSAPSTEAFF. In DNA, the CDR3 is TGCGCCAGCACCCGGACAGGGGGCTCTGCCCCTAGCACTGAAGCTTTCTTT.

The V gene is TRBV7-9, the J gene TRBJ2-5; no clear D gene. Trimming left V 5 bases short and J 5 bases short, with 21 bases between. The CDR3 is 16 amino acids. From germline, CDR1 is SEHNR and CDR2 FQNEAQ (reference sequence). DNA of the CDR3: TGTGCCAGCAGCCCCCCGAAGGCGGCGTTGGGGGAGACCCAGTACTTC. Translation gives CASSPPKAALGETQYF.

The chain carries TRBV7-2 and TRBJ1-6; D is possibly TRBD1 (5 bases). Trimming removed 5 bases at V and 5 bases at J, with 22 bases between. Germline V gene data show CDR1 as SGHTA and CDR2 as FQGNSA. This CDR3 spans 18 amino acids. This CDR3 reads CASSPPPLWGRDNSPLHF. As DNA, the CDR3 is TGTGCCAGCAGCCCACCACCTCTTTGGGGGAGAGATAATTCACCCCTCCACTTT.

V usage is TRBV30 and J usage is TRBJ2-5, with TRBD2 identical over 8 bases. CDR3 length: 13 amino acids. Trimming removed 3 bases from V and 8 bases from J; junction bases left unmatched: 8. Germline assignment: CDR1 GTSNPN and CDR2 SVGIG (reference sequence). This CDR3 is CAWRSPTSGTQYF. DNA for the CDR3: TGTGCCTGGAGGTCCCCCACTAGCGGTACCCAGTACTTC.

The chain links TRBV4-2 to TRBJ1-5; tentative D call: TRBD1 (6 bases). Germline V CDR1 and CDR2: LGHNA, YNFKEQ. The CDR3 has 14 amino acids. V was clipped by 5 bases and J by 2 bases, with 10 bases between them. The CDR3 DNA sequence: TGTGCCAGCAGCACGGGGGCGGGCAATCAGCCCCAGCATTTT. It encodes CASSTGAGNQPQHF.

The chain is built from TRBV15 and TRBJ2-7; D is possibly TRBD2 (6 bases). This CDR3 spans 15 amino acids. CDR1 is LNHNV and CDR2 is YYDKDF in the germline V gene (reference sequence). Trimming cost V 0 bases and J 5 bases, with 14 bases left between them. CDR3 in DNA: TGTGCCACCAGCAGAGATGGCAGGGAGGTCGACGAGCAGTACTTC. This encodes CATSRDGREVDEQYF.

This CDR3 is CASSPGGNTIYF. The CDR3 DNA sequence: TGTGCCAGCAGTCCGGGGGGAAACACCATATATTTT. The V call is TRBV6-5, the J call TRBJ1-3; no clear D. The length of the CDR3 is 12 residues. V lost 5 bases to trimming and J lost 4 bases, with 6 bases between them. The germline CDR1 and CDR2 sequences are MNHEY and SVGAGI.

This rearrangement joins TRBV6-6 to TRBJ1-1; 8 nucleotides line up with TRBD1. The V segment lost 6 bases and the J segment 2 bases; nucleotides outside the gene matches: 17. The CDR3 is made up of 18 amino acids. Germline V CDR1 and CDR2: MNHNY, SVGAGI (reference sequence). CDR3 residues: CASRRLDRVRGSNTEAFF. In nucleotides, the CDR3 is TGTGCCAGCAGACGACTGGACAGGGTTAGGGGTTCTAACACTGAAGCTTTCTTT.

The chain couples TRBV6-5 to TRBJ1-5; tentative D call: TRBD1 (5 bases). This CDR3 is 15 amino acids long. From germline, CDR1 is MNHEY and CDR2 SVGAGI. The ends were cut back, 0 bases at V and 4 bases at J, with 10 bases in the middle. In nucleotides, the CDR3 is TGTGCCAGCAGTTACTCATCAGCAGGGAATCAGCCCCAGCATTTT. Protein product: CASSYSSAGNQPQHF.

The CDR3 is CASSGQGLRGYTF. The CDR3 bases are TGTGCCAGTAGCGGACAGGGGCTGAGGGGCTACACCTTC. This chain connects TRBV6-5 to TRBJ1-2; 9 nucleotides match TRBD1. The CDR3 loop spans 13 amino acids. Trimming took 9 bases from V and 8 from J; bases not matched to a gene: 10. CDR1 is MNHEY, CDR2 SVGAGI, per germline.

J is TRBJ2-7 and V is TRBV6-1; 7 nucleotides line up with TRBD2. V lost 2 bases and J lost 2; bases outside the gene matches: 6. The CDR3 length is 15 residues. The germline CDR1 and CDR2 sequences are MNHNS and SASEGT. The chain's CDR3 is CASSEPPSGTYEQYF. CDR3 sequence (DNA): TGTGCCAGCAGTGAACCGCCTAGCGGAACCTACGAGCAGTACTTC.

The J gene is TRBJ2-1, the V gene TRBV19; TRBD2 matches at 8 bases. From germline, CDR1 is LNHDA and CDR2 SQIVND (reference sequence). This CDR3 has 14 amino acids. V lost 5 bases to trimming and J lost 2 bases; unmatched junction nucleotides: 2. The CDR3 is CASSGGRPYNEQFF. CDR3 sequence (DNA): TGTGCCAGTAGTGGCGGGAGGCCCTACAATGAGCAGTTCTTC.

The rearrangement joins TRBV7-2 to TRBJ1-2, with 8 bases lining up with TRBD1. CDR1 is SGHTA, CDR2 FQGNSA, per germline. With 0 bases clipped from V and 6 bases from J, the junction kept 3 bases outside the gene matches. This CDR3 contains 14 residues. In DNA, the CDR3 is TGTGCCAGCAGCTTAGCTACAGGGGGGGATGGCTACACCTTC. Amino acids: CASSLATGGDGYTF.

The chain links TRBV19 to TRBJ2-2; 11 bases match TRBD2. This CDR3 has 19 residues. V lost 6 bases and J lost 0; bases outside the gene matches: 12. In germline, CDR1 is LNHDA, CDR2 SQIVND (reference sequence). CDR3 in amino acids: CASRLGVAGGFANTGELFF. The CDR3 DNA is TGTGCCAGTAGACTCGGGGTAGCGGGAGGGTTCGCGAACACCGGGGAGCTGTTTTTT.

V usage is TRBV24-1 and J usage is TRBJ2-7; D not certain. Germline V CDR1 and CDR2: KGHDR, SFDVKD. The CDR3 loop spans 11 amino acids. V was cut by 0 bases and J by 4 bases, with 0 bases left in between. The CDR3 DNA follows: TGTGCCACCAGTGATTTGTACGAGCAGTACTTC. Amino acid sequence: CATSDLYEQYF.

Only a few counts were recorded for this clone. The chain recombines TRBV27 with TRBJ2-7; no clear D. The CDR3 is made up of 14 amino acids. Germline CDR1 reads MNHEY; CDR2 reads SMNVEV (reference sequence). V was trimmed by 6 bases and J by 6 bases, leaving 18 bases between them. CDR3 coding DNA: TGTGCCAGCAGATCACCGGGCCTCCCACGCGAGCAGTACTTC. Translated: CASRSPGLPREQYF.

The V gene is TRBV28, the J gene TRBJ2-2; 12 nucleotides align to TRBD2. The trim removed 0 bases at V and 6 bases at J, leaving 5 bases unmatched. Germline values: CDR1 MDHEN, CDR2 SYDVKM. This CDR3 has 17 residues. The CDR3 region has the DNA TGTGCCAGCAGTTTATGGAACCTAGCGGGAGGGCCCGGGGAGCTGTTTTTT. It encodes CASSLWNLAGGPGELFF.

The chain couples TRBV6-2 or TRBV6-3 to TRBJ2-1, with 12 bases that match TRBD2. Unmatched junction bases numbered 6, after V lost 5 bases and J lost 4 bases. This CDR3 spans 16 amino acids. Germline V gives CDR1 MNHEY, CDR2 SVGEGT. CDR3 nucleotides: TGTGCCAGCAGTGACCGCGGACTAGCGGGGTACAATGAGCAGTTCTTC. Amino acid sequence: CASSDRGLAGYNEQFF.

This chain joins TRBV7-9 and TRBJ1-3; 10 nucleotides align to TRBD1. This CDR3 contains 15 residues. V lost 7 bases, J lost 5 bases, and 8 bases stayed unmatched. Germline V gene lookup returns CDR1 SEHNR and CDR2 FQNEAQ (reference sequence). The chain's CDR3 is CASNSDRGRRNTIYF. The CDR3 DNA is TGTGCCAGCAACAGCGACAGGGGGCGACGAAACACCATATATTTT. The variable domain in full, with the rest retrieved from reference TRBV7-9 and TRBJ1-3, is DTGVSQNPRHKITKRGQNVTFRCDPISEHNRLYWYRQTLGQGPEFLTYFQNEAQLEKSRLLSDRFSAERPKGSFSTLEIQRTEQGDSAMYLCASNSDRGRRNTIYFGEGSWLTVV.